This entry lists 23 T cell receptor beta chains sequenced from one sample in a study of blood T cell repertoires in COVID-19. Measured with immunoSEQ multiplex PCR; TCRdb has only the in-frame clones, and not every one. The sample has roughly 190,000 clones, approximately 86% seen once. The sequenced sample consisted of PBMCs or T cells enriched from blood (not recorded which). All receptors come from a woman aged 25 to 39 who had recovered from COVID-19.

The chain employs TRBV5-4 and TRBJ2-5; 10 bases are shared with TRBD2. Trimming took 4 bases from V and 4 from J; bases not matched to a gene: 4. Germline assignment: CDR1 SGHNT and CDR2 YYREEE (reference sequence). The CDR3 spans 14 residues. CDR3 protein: CASSLGTSVETQYF. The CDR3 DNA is TGTGCCAGCAGCCTGGGGACTAGCGTAGAGACCCAGTACTTC. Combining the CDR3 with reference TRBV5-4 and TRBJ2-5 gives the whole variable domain ETGVTQSPTHLIKTRGQQVTLRCSSQSGHNTVSWYQQALGQGPQFIFQYYREEENGRGNFPPRFSGLQFPNYSSELNVNALELDDSALYLCASSLGTSVETQYFGPGTRLLVL.

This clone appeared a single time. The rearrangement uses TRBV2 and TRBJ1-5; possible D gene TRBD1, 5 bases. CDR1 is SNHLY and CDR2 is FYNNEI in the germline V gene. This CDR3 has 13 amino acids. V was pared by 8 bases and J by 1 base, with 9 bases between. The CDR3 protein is CASPGGSNQPQHF. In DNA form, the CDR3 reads TGTGCCAGCCCGGGGGGAAGCAATCAGCCCCAGCATTTT.

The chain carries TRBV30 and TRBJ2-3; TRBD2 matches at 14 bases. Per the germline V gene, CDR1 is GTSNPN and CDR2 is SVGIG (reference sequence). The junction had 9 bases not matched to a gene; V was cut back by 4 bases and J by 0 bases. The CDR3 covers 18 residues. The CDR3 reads CAWTQGTSGGRSTDTQYF. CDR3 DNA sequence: TGTGCCTGGACTCAGGGGACTAGCGGGGGCCGCAGCACAGATACGCAGTATTTT.

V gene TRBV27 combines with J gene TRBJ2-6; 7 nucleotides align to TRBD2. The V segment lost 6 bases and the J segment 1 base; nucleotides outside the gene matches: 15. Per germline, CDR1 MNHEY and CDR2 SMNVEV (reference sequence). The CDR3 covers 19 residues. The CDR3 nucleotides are TGTGCCAGCAGCACACTGGTCCGGGACTACCGGTCTGGGGCCAACGTCCTGACTTTC. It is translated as CASSTLVRDYRSGANVLTF.

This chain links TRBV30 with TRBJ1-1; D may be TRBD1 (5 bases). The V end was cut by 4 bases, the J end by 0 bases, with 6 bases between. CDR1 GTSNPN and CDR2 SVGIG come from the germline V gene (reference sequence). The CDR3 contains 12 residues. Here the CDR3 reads CAWTRVNTEAFF. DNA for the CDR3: TGTGCCTGGACCAGGGTGAACACTGAAGCTTTCTTT.

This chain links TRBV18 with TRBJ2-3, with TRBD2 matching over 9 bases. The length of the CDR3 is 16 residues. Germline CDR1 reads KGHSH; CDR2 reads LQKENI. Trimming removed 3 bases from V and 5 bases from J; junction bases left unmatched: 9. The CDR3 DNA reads TGTGCCAGCTCACCTCCTAGCGGGAAGCAGAAAGATACGCAGTATTTT. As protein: CASSPPSGKQKDTQYF. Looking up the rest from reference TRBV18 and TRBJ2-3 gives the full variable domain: NAGVMQNPRHLVRRRGQEARLRCSPMKGHSHVYWYRQLPEEGLKFMVYLQKENIIDESGMPKERFSAEFPKEGPSILRIQQVVRGDSAAYFCASSPPSGKQKDTQYFGPGTRLTVL.

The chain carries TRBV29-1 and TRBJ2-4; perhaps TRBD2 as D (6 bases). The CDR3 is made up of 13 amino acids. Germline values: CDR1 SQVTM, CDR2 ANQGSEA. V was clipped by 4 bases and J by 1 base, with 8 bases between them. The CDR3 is CSVGGRAKNIQYF. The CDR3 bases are TGCAGCGTTGGGGGGAGGGCCAAAAACATTCAGTACTTC.

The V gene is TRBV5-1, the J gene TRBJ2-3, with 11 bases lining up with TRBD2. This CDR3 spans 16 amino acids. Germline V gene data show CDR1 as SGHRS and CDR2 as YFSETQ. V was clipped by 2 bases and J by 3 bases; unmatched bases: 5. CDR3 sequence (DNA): TGCGCCAGCAGCTTTAGCGGGAGGGCCTGGACAGATACGCAGTATTTT. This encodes CASSFSGRAWTDTQYF. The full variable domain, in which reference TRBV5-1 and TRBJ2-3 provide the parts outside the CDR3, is KAGVTQTPRYLIKTRGQQVTLSCSPISGHRSVSWYQQTPGQGLQFLFEYFSETQRNKGNFPGRFSGRQFSNSRSEMNVSTLELGDSALYLCASSFSGRAWTDTQYFGPGTRLTVL.

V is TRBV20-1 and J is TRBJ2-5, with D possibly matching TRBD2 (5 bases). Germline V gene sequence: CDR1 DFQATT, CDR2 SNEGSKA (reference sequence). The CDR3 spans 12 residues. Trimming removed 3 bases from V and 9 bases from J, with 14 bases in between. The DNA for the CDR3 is TGCAGTGCTAGTTCAGGATCAGCGGCCCAGTACTTC. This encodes CSASSGSAAQYF.

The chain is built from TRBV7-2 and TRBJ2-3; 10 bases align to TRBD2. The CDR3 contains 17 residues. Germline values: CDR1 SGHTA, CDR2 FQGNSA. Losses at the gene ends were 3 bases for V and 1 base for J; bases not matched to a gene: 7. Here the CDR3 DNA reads TGTGCCAGCAGCTTGGGTCTAGCGGGGGCCCGCACAGATACGCAGTATTTT. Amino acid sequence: CASSLGLAGARTDTQYF.

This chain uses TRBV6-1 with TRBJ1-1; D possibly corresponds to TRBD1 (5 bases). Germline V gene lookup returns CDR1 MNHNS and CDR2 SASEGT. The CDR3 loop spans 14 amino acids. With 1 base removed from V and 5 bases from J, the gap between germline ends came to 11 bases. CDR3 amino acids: CASSEGQGGTEAFF. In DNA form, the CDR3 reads TGTGCCAGCAGTGAAGGTCAGGGAGGTACTGAAGCTTTCTTT.

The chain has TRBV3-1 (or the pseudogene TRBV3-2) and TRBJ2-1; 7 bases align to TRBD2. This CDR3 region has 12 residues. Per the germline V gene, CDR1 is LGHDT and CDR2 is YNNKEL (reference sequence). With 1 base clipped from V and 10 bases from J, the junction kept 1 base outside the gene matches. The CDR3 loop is CASSQGLAEQFF. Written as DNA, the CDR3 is TGTGCCAGCAGCCAAGGACTAGCAGAGCAGTTCTTC.

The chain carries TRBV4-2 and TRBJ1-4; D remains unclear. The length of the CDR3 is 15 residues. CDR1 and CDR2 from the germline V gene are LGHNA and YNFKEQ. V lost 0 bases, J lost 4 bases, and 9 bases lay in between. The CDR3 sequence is CASSQDGINNEKLFF. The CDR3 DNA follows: TGTGCCAGCAGCCAAGACGGGATTAATAATGAAAAACTGTTTTTT.

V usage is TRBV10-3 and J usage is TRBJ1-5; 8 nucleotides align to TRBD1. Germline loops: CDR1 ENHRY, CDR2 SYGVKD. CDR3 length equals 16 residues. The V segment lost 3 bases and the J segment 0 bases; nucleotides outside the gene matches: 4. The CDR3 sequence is CAISDPTGVSNQPQHF. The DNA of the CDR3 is TGTGCCATCAGTGACCCGACAGGGGTTAGCAATCAGCCCCAGCATTTT.

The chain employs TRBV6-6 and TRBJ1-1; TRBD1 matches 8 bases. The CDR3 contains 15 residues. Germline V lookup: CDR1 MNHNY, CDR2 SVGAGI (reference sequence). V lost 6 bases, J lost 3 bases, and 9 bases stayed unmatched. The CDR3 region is CASSDRGRGDTEAFF. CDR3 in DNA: TGTGCCAGCAGCGACAGGGGAAGGGGGGACACTGAAGCTTTCTTT.

DNA for the CDR3: TGTGCCAGCAGGTCCAGACCCGGACAGGGTGAAGAAAAACTGTTTTTT. It is translated as CASRSRPGQGEEKLFF. The chain recombines TRBV6-6 with TRBJ1-4; 8 bases align to TRBD1. The CDR3 is 16 amino acids. Germline V CDR1 and CDR2: MNHNY, SVGAGI (reference sequence). The V and J ends lost 6 bases and 8 bases, in that order; junction bases with no gene match: 14.

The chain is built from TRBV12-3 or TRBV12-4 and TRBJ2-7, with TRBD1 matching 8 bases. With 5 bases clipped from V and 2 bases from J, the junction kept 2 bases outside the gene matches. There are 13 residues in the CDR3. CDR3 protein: CASSGQGTYEQYF. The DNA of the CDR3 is TGTGCCAGCAGTGGACAGGGTACCTACGAGCAGTACTTC.

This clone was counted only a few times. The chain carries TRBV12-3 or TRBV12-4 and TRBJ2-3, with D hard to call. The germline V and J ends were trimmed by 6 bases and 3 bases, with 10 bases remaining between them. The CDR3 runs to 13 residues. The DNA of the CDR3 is TGTGCCAGCAGCCAACAGTCTACAGATACGCAGTATTTT. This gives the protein CASSQQSTDTQYF.

This chain's CDR3 is CASSQDSGGGYTF. The CDR3 DNA is TGCGCCAGCAGCCAAGATTCAGGGGGCGGCTACACCTTC. This sequence joins TRBV4-3 and TRBJ1-2; TRBD1 matches at 8 bases. V dropped 0 bases and J dropped 8; count of bases not matched to a gene: 2. CDR1 and CDR2 (germline): LGHNA, YSLEER. CDR3 size: 13 residues.

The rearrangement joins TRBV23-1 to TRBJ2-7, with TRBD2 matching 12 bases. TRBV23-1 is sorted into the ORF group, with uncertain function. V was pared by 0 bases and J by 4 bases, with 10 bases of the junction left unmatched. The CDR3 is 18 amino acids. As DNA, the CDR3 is TGCGCCAGCAGTCAATCGCCCCCAGAGACTAGCGGGGGATACGAGCAGTACTTC. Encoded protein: CASSQSPPETSGGYEQYF.

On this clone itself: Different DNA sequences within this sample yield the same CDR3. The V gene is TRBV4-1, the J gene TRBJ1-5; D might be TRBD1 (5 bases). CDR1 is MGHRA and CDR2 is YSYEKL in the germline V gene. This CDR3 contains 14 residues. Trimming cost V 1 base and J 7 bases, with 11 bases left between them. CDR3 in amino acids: CASSQGQGGQPQHF. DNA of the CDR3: TGCGCCAGCAGCCAAGGGCAGGGCGGCCAGCCCCAGCATTTT.

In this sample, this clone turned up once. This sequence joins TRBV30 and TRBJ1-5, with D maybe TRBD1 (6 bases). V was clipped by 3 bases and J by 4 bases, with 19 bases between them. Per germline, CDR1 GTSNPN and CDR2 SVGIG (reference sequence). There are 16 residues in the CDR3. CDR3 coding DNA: TGTGCCTGGAGCCAAAAGGAGACAGGATTAAATCAGCCCCAGCATTTT. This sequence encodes CAWSQKETGLNQPQHF.

This CDR3 reads CASSLDTYGYTF. The DNA for the CDR3 is TGTGCCAGCAGCTTAGACACTTATGGCTACACCTTC. The chain uses TRBV5-4 and TRBJ1-2; no firm D call. The CDR3 runs 12 residues. The V end was cut by 2 bases, the J end by 5 bases, with 7 bases between. The V gene's germline CDR1 is SGHNT and CDR2 YYREEE (reference sequence).